This T cell receptor (beta chain) was retrieved from a study of cytomegalovirus exposure and HLA in healthy donors. Worth noting for this clone: The antigen remains unidentified.

Study results and caveats: TCR clusters originating in the first cohort tended to co-occur in the 100 to 150 validation repertoires, according to a later analysis.

Sequenced by immunoSEQ multiplex PCR; TCRdb stores in-frame clones only, minus some. The data contain about 200,000 clones, approximately 82% of them singletons. Trimming pared 5 bases from V and 4 bases from J, leaving 12 bases between. From germline, CDR1 is SGHNT and CDR2 YENEEA. The length of the CDR3 is 14 residues. What was sequenced was PBMCs. The clonotype comes from a woman in her 30s in good health and CMV-seropositive. The chain combines TRBV11-3 with TRBJ2-1, with a possible D match to TRBD1 (6 bases). CDR3 nucleotides: TGTGCCAGCAGCCTCGGACAGCTGTACAATGAGCAGTTCTTC. It is translated as CASSLGQLYNEQFF.